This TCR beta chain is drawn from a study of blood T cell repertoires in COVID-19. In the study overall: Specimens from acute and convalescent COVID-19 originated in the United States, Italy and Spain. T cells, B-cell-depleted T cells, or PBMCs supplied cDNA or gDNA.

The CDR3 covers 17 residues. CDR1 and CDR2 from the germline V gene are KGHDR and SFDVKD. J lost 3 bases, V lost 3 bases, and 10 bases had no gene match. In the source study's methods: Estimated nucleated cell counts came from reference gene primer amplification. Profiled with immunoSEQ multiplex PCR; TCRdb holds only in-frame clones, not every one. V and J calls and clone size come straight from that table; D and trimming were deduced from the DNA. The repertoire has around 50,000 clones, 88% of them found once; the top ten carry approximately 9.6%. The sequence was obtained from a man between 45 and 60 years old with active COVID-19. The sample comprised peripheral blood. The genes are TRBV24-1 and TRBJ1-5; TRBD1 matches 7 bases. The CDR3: CATSDGIDRAFNQPQHF. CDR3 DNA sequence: TGTGCCACCAGTGATGGGATTGACAGGGCGTTCAATCAGCCCCAGCATTTT.